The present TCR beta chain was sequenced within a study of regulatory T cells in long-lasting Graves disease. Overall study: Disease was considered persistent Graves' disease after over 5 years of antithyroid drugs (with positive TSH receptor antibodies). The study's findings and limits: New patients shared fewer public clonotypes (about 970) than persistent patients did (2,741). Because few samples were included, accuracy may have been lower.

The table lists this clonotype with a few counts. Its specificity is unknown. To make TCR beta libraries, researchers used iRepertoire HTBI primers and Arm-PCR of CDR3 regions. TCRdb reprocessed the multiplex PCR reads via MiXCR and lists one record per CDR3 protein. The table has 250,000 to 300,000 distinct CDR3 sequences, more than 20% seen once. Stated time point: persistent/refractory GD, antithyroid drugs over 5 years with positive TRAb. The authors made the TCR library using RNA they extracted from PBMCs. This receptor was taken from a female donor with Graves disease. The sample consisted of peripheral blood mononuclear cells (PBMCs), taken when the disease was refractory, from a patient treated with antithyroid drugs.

The CDR3 loop is CASNKGANTGELFF. The CDR3 nucleotides are TGTGCCAGTAATAAGGGGGCGAACACCGGGGAGCTGTTTTTT. This rearrangement joins TRBV19 to TRBJ2-2, with D possibly being TRBD1 (6 bases). The germline V gene encodes CDR1 LNHDA and CDR2 SQIVND (reference sequence). V shed 7 bases and J shed 0 bases, with 9 bases lying between them. This CDR3 is built from 14 residues.